The T cell receptor beta chain described here comes from a study of T cell repertoires in cytomegalovirus infection. Study background: Recently described HLA-C-restricted plus well-studied HLA-B-restricted CMV epitopes were used. Indicated by public TCR beta signatures were CMV infection and matching HLA type.

As regards this clonotype: Its specificity is not known.

Overall study findings and caveats: HLA-C-restricted, CMV-specific TCR beta clonotypes were dominant ex vivo. Carriers of CMV and the relevant HLA type were discriminated by public TCR beta frequency.

Each CDR3 protein gets one entry after TCRdb re-called the reads with MiXCR. The sample yields approximately 300,000 distinct CDR3 sequences, around 25% seen once. The V end lost 5 bases, the J end lost 2 bases, and 14 bases lay between the germline ends. Germline V gene data show CDR1 as MNHEY and CDR2 as SMNVEV (reference sequence). This CDR3 has 15 amino acids. This rearrangement joins TRBV27 to TRBJ2-3; maybe TRBD1 (6 bases). The clonotype was recovered from a human donor in good health (CMV status not recorded). Some clones in this sample may be carry-over from other donors' samples. The source was cultured PBMCs, collected from culture after CMV antigen stimulation. The CDR3 region is CASSTRQEPTDTQYF. The CDR3 DNA reads TGTGCCAGCAGTACTCGACAGGAGCCCACAGATACGCAGTATTTT.